What follows are 29 T cell receptor beta chains derived from one specimen sequenced in a study of blood T cell repertoires in COVID-19. Assay used: immunoSEQ multiplex PCR; TCRdb lists only in-frame clones, some missing. The sample gives about 170,000 clones, around 86% of which show up once; more than 3% is in the top ten. The sequencing sample was made of peripheral blood. These receptors originate from a man aged 70-80 years with acute or convalescent COVID-19.

This chain connects TRBV5-1 to TRBJ1-2, with 7 bases identical to TRBD1. Germline V gives CDR1 SGHRS, CDR2 YFSETQ. The J segment lost 0 bases and the V segment lost 0 bases, leaving 2 bases of the junction unmatched. The CDR3 runs 15 residues. The DNA of the CDR3 is TGCGCCAGCAGCTTGGCCGGGACAGCTAACTATGGCTACACCTTC. Amino acids: CASSLAGTANYGYTF.

This clone appeared a single time. The V gene is TRBV5-1, the J gene TRBJ2-1; possible D gene TRBD1, 6 bases. The germline V gene has CDR1 SGHRS and CDR2 YFSETQ. V lost 2 bases and J 1 base, leaving 10 bases between the germline ends. This CDR3 contains 15 residues. CDR3 region: CASSFEGVSYNEQFF. The CDR3 DNA reads TGCGCCAGCAGCTTCGAGGGGGTTTCCTACAATGAGCAGTTCTTC.

CDR3 bases: TGTGCCAGCAGCCAAGAAGGTGGAGATGGCACAGATACGCAGTATTTT. This sequence encodes CASSQEGGDGTDTQYF. The chain recombines TRBV7-8 with TRBJ2-3; D remains unclear. This CDR3 region has 16 residues. Trimming took off 5 bases at V and 1 base at J, with 16 bases between the two ends. Per germline, CDR1 SGHVS and CDR2 FQNEAQ.

V usage is TRBV5-4 and J usage is TRBJ1-2; possibly TRBD1 for D (6 bases). Per germline, CDR1 SGHNT and CDR2 YYREEE (reference sequence). The CDR3 totals 13 residues. V was cut by 5 bases and J by 2 bases, with 10 bases left in between. CDR3 sequence: CASSFGTNYGYTF. The CDR3 bases are TGTGCCAGCAGTTTCGGGACAAACTATGGCTACACCTTC.

The chain joins TRBV3-1 (or the pseudogene TRBV3-2) to TRBJ2-1, with 7 bases matching TRBD2. The CDR3 covers 15 residues. Trimming cost V 6 bases and J 4 bases; bases outside gene matches: 9. The V gene's germline CDR1 is LGHDT and CDR2 YNNKEL (reference sequence). The CDR3 DNA is TGTGCCAGCAGTGTCTTGGGGGGGAGTTACAATGAGCAGTTCTTC. Residues: CASSVLGGSYNEQFF.

The chain joins TRBV5-4 to TRBJ1-3; D may be TRBD1 (5 bases). Germline V lookup: CDR1 SGHNT, CDR2 YYREEE (reference sequence). The germline V and J ends were trimmed by 2 bases and 1 base, with 7 bases remaining between them. The CDR3 extends over 14 amino acids. CDR3 nucleotide sequence: TGTGCCAGCAGCTTTTCAGGGTCTGGAAACACCATATATTTT. It specifies CASSFSGSGNTIYF.

The CDR3 DNA sequence: TGTGCCAGCAGCGTTCGGGACAGGGACACTGAAGCTTTCTTT. It yields the protein CASSVRDRDTEAFF. This chain connects TRBV5-6 to TRBJ1-1; 9 bases are shared with TRBD1. Unmatched junction bases numbered 4, after V lost 4 bases and J lost 3 bases. Per the germline V gene, CDR1 is SGHDT and CDR2 is YYEEEE. This CDR3 region has 14 residues.

This clone was observed once. CDR3 bases: TGCAGTGCATTCAGAACCTACGAGCAGTACTTC. It yields the protein CSAFRTYEQYF. The chain has TRBV20-1 and TRBJ2-7; D unresolved. The CDR3 length is 11 residues. The V gene's germline CDR1 is DFQATT and CDR2 SNEGSKA (reference sequence). V lost 6 bases and J 2 bases, leaving 8 bases between the germline ends.

This chain joins TRBV5-8 and TRBJ2-7; 10 bases line up with TRBD2. Germline V gene sequence: CDR1 SGHTS, CDR2 YDEGEE. J lost 7 bases, V lost 9 bases, and 10 bases had no gene match. The CDR3 consists of 13 residues. The CDR3 coding sequence is TGTGCCACGGGACCGGGACTAGCGATAGAGCAGTACTTC. It is translated as CATGPGLAIEQYF. Full variable domain (remainder filled in from reference TRBV5-8 and TRBJ2-7): EAGVTQSPTHLIKTRGQQATLRCSPISGHTSVYWYQQALGLGLQFLLWYDEGEERNRGNFPPRFSGRQFPNYSSELNVNALELEDSALYLCATGPGLAIEQYFGPGTRLTVT.

V gene TRBV19 combines with J gene TRBJ2-1; 8 positions match TRBD2. This CDR3 comprises 15 residues. CDR1 is LNHDA, CDR2 SQIVND, per germline (reference sequence). The ends lost 3 bases at V and 7 bases at J; junction bases unmatched: 8. This chain's CDR3 is CASSINSGTGNEQFF. CDR3 sequence (DNA): TGTGCCAGTAGTATCAATAGCGGGACGGGAAATGAGCAGTTCTTC.

This clone was detected only once. V usage is TRBV7-7 and J usage is TRBJ2-3; 10 nucleotides agree with TRBD2. The germline CDR1 and CDR2 sequences are SSHAT and FNYEAQ (reference sequence). Germline trimming cut 5 bases from V and 4 bases from J; bases unmatched to any gene: 6. This CDR3 contains 15 residues. CDR3 DNA: TGTGCCAGCAGCGAAAGCGGGGGGGCCGCAGATACGCAGTATTTT. Translating it yields CASSESGGAADTQYF.

The genes are TRBV7-2 and TRBJ2-1; TRBD1 matches 9 bases. V lost 11 bases to trimming and J lost 3 bases; unmatched junction nucleotides: 5. CDR3 length equals 13 residues. The germline V gene encodes CDR1 SGHTA and CDR2 FQGNSA. CDR3 sequence: CASGTGYYNEQFF. The CDR3 nucleotides are TGTGCCTCCGGGACAGGGTACTACAATGAGCAGTTCTTC.

The chain employs TRBV2 and TRBJ2-1, with a weak D call TRBD2 (5 bases). V was shortened by 5 bases and J by 4 bases, with 15 bases between the two germline ends. The germline gives CDR1 SNHLY, CDR2 FYNNEI. This CDR3 has 15 amino acids. CDR3 sequence reads: CASSPSSGSYNEQFF. The DNA for the CDR3 is TGTGCCAGCAGTCCGTCGAGCGGTTCTTACAATGAGCAGTTCTTC.

The chain joins TRBV2 to TRBJ2-5, with 14 bases identical to TRBD2. The V gene end was trimmed by 6 bases and the J gene end by 4 bases; junction bases not matched to a gene: 10. This CDR3 spans 17 amino acids. CDR1 and CDR2 from the germline V gene are SNHLY and FYNNEI. The CDR3, as DNA: TGTGCCAGCAGAGCCGGGACTAGCGGGAGTGGGAGAGAGACCCAGTACTTC. Protein: CASRAGTSGSGRETQYF.

V is TRBV27 and J is TRBJ1-2; 10 bases are shared with TRBD1. V was pared by 6 bases and J by 7 bases, with 5 bases of the junction left unmatched. CDR3 length equals 13 residues. In germline, CDR1 is MNHEY, CDR2 SMNVEV (reference sequence). The CDR3 sequence: CASSPGQGTGYTF. In DNA, the CDR3 is TGTGCCAGCAGCCCGGGACAGGGGACTGGCTACACCTTC.

V usage is TRBV19 and J usage is TRBJ1-1; no clear D. The length of the CDR3 is 12 residues. Germline V gene sequence: CDR1 LNHDA, CDR2 SQIVND (reference sequence). V was shortened by 0 bases and J by 8 bases, with 7 bases between the two germline ends. DNA of the CDR3: TGTGCCAGTAGTATAGATTTTCGGGAAGCTTTCTTT. Its protein is CASSIDFREAFF.

The rearrangement joins TRBV5-8 to TRBJ1-2; TRBD1 agrees at 9 bases. The germline V gene has CDR1 SGHTS and CDR2 YDEGEE. Trimming took 4 bases from V and 8 from J; bases not matched to a gene: 12. This CDR3 has 15 amino acids. The CDR3 DNA reads as TGTGCCAGCAGCCCTCATCTAACAGGGGGCAAAGGCTACACCTTC. Its translation: CASSPHLTGGKGYTF.

This clone showed up just once. The genes are TRBV3-1 (or the pseudogene TRBV3-2) and TRBJ2-3; TRBD2 might be the D (5 bases). V was shortened by 0 bases and J by 0 bases, with 22 bases between the two germline ends. Germline V gene lookup returns CDR1 LGHDT and CDR2 YNNKEL (reference sequence). This CDR3 region has 20 residues. Written as DNA, the CDR3 is TGTGCCAGCAGCCAAGATCATCCTAGCCCTGGGAGCCTTAGCACAGATACGCAGTATTTT. Protein product: CASSQDHPSPGSLSTDTQYF.

The chain links TRBV10-2 to TRBJ2-7; perhaps TRBD2 as D (6 bases). The V and J ends lost 3 bases and 2 bases respectively, with 17 bases between them. The CDR3 runs to 16 residues. CDR1 is WSHSY and CDR2 is SAAADI in the germline V gene. CDR3 in amino acids: CASSEYGTSRAYEQYF. The CDR3 coding sequence is TGCGCCAGCAGTGAATACGGGACTTCCCGAGCCTACGAGCAGTACTTC.

The sample holds a few counts of this clone. V gene TRBV12-3 or TRBV12-4 combines with J gene TRBJ2-7, with D perhaps TRBD2 (7 bases). The ends were cut back, 1 base at V and 6 bases at J, with 10 bases in the middle. The CDR3 covers 13 residues. The chain's CDR3 is CASSLGRGAEQYF. The CDR3 coding sequence is TGTGCCAGCAGTTTAGGTCGGGGGGCCGAGCAGTACTTC.

This rearrangement joins TRBV3-1 (or the pseudogene TRBV3-2) to TRBJ1-6; TRBD1 aligns across 7 bases. The CDR3 is made up of 15 amino acids. With V trimmed by 5 bases and J by 6 bases, 7 bases remained unmatched. CDR1 is LGHDT and CDR2 is YNNKEL in the germline V gene (reference sequence). CDR3: CASSARDRVNSPLHF. The CDR3 coding sequence is TGTGCCAGCAGCGCTCGGGACAGAGTTAATTCACCCCTCCACTTT.

The chain couples TRBV7-3 to TRBJ2-2, with 8 bases lining up with TRBD2. The CDR3 contains 15 residues. V shed 3 bases, J shed 5 bases, and the junction held 5 bases outside the gene matches. Germline V gives CDR1 SGHTA, CDR2 FQGTGA. CDR3 sequence (DNA): TGTGCCAGCAGCTTCAGCGGGAGTGGGACCGGGGAGCTGTTTTTT. Translating gives CASSFSGSGTGELFF.

V is TRBV28 and J is TRBJ2-7, with D possibly TRBD2 on 5 matching bases. The CDR3 covers 12 residues. The ends were cut back, 7 bases at V and 6 bases at J, with 13 bases in the middle. Germline V gives CDR1 MDHEN, CDR2 SYDVKM. The CDR3 sequence: CASKREQSEQYF. The CDR3 nucleotides are TGTGCCAGCAAAAGGGAGCAGAGCGAGCAGTACTTC.

Regarding this clone: The same CDR3 arises from other DNA sequences in this sample as well. The chain combines TRBV5-1 with TRBJ2-5; D gene ambiguous. V was shortened by 0 bases and J by 3 bases, with 6 bases between the two germline ends. Germline CDR1 reads SGHRS; CDR2 reads YFSETQ. The CDR3 consists of 13 residues. The CDR3 loop is CASSLGQEETQYF. DNA for the CDR3: TGCGCCAGCAGCTTGGGGCAGGAAGAGACCCAGTACTTC. The entire variable domain, with the rest obtained from reference TRBV5-1 and TRBJ2-5, is as follows: KAGVTQTPRYLIKTRGQQVTLSCSPISGHRSVSWYQQTPGQGLQFLFEYFSETQRNKGNFPGRFSGRQFSNSRSEMNVSTLELGDSALYLCASSLGQEETQYFGPGTRLLVL.

The V and J genes are TRBV5-1 and TRBJ2-1, with D perhaps matching TRBD1 (5 bases). The CDR3 sequence is 15 residues long. V was trimmed by 4 bases and J by 4 bases, leaving 15 bases between them. CDR1 and CDR2 (germline): SGHRS, YFSETQ. For the CDR3, the DNA is TGCGCCAGCAGCCGAAGACAGCAGCCGTACAATGAGCAGTTCTTC. This gives the protein CASSRRQQPYNEQFF.

The chain is built from TRBV5-1 and TRBJ1-5; D unclear. V was cut by 9 bases and J by 8 bases, with 9 bases left in between. Germline V lookup: CDR1 SGHRS, CDR2 YFSETQ. CDR3 length: 10 amino acids. CDR3 DNA sequence: TGCGCCACTCACAGTGAGCCCCAGCATTTT. This gives the protein CATHSEPQHF.

The chain couples TRBV12-2 to TRBJ1-2; TRBD1 was called by the table and not checked on the DNA. TRBV12-2 is annotated as a pseudogene. This CDR3 has 15 residues. The CDR3 DNA follows: TGTGCAAGTCGCTTAGCGGGACAGGAGGTCTATGGCTACACCTTC. This translates into CASRLAGQEVYGYTF.

The rearrangement links TRBV12-5 to TRBJ2-5, with TRBD2 identical over 16 bases. This CDR3 spans 18 amino acids. J lost 1 base, V lost 4 bases, and 6 bases had no gene match. Germline lookup yields CDR1 LGHNT and CDR2 FRNRAP. The DNA for the CDR3 is TGTGCTAGTGGTTCAACGGGACTAGCGGGGGGGACCCAAGAGACCCAGTACTTC. Protein sequence: CASGSTGLAGGTQETQYF.

The chain employs TRBV2 and TRBJ2-5; 11 bases line up with TRBD2. This CDR3 has 19 residues. Germline CDR1 reads SNHLY; CDR2 reads FYNNEI. J was trimmed by 7 bases and V by 10 bases; bases with no gene match: 26. The CDR3 is CATPDRRKASGGPGGTQYF. CDR3 DNA sequence: TGTGCCACCCCTGATAGAAGGAAGGCTAGCGGGGGGCCGGGGGGGACCCAGTACTTC.